These 10 T cell receptor beta chains were sequenced from one sample in a study of cytomegalovirus exposure and HLA in healthy donors. Vbeta (60) and Jbeta (13) primers were used in the PCR. The data were produced by immunoSEQ multiplex PCR, yet TCRdb's version contains in-frame clones alone and is incomplete. The table includes approximately 110,000 clones, around 75% detected once. The source material was PBMCs. The receptors here all came from a man in his sixties in good health and CMV-seropositive.

The chain couples TRBV6-6 to TRBJ1-5; 7 bases are shared with TRBD1. The length of the CDR3 is 15 residues. The V gene's germline CDR1 is MNHNY and CDR2 SVGAGI (reference sequence). Losses at the gene ends were 5 bases for V and 5 bases for J; bases not matched to a gene: 9. The CDR3 here is CASSKTGARDQPQHF. The CDR3 DNA reads TGTGCCAGCAGTAAAACAGGGGCGAGGGATCAGCCCCAGCATTTT.

This sequence joins TRBV6-1 and TRBJ1-1; no clear D gene. This CDR3 has 12 residues. Trimming took 8 bases from V and 5 from J, leaving 12 bases between them. Germline V CDR1 and CDR2: MNHNS, SASEGT. In nucleotides, the CDR3 is TGTGCCAGCCAGGAAGTTGGGACTGAAGCTTTCTTT. As protein: CASQEVGTEAFF.

The rearrangement joins TRBV28 to TRBJ1-5; 9 bases map to TRBD1. V lost 4 bases, J lost 4 bases, and 11 bases stayed unmatched. There are 17 residues in the CDR3. Germline V lookup: CDR1 MDHEN, CDR2 SYDVKM. CDR3 sequence: CASSSTHSGQGNQPQHF. The CDR3 coding sequence is TGTGCCAGCAGTTCGACACACTCGGGACAGGGTAATCAGCCCCAGCATTTT.

V gene TRBV9 combines with J gene TRBJ2-7; D may be TRBD2 (5 bases). Germline lookup yields CDR1 SGDLS and CDR2 YYNGEE. The CDR3 extends over 16 amino acids. V was shortened by 0 bases and J by 0 bases, with 13 bases between the two germline ends. The CDR3 spells CASSVGGEGRSYEQYF. The CDR3 DNA sequence: TGTGCCAGCAGCGTAGGGGGTGAGGGCCGCTCCTACGAGCAGTACTTC.

In nucleotides, the CDR3 is TGTGCCAGCAGTTCGACAGGGGGCGCCTACGAGCAGTACTTC. Translation: CASSSTGGAYEQYF. The V gene is TRBV28, the J gene TRBJ2-7; TRBD1 matches 10 bases. Germline V gene lookup returns CDR1 MDHEN and CDR2 SYDVKM. The CDR3 loop spans 14 amino acids. Trimming took 4 bases from V and 2 from J; bases not matched to a gene: 2. Full variable domain (remainder filled in from reference TRBV28 and TRBJ2-7): DVKVTQSSRYLVKRTGEKVFLECVQDMDHENMFWYRQDPGLGLRLIYFSYDVKMKEKGDIPEGYSVSREKKERFSLILESASTNQTSMYLCASSSTGGAYEQYFGPGTRLTVT.

The chain combines TRBV5-4 with TRBJ2-2, with 8 positions matching TRBD1. V lost 4 bases, J lost 4 bases, and 6 bases stayed unmatched. This CDR3 has 15 amino acids. Germline V gene sequence: CDR1 SGHNT, CDR2 YYREEE (reference sequence). The CDR3 sequence is CASSLNRGTTGELFF. The CDR3 DNA follows: TGTGCCAGCAGCCTTAACAGGGGGACCACCGGGGAGCTGTTTTTT.

V is TRBV5-8 and J is TRBJ2-1; 10 bases line up with TRBD1. The V and J ends lost 7 bases and 5 bases, in that order; junction bases with no gene match: 9. CDR1 SGHTS and CDR2 YDEGEE come from the germline V gene. The CDR3 runs 15 residues. CDR3 nucleotide sequence: TGTGCCAGCCTTTTCCGACAGGGGGCGGACAATGAGCAGTTCTTC. Encoded protein: CASLFRQGADNEQFF. Full variable domain (outside the CDR3, taken from reference TRBV5-8 and TRBJ2-1): EAGVTQSPTHLIKTRGQQATLRCSPISGHTSVYWYQQALGLGLQFLLWYDEGEERNRGNFPPRFSGRQFPNYSSELNVNALELEDSALYLCASLFRQGADNEQFFGPGTRLTVL.

The rearrangement uses TRBV30 and TRBJ1-5; no clear D gene. The CDR3 sequence is 13 residues long. Trimming took off 2 bases at V and 2 bases at J, with 7 bases between the two ends. The germline gives CDR1 GTSNPN, CDR2 SVGIG (reference sequence). The CDR3 DNA reads TGTGCCTGGAGTAGCGGGGGCAATCAGCCCCAGCATTTT. Translating gives CAWSSGGNQPQHF.

V is TRBV30 and J is TRBJ2-5, with 8 positions matching TRBD2. CDR1 is GTSNPN, CDR2 SVGIG, per germline (reference sequence). The trim removed 0 bases at V and 5 bases at J, leaving 5 bases unmatched. The CDR3 runs to 14 residues. In DNA, the CDR3 is TGTGCCTGGAGTGTCAAAGCGGGGGTGGAGACCCAGTACTTC. Amino acid sequence: CAWSVKAGVETQYF.

The genes are TRBV2 and TRBJ2-1, with 7 bases lining up with TRBD1. Per germline, CDR1 SNHLY and CDR2 FYNNEI. This CDR3 region has 15 residues. V shed 6 bases, J shed 3 bases, and the junction held 8 bases outside the gene matches. CDR3 nucleotides: TGTGCCAGCAGGGAACAGGGGTTCAACTACAATGAGCAGTTCTTC. Translating it yields CASREQGFNYNEQFF.